The source of this T cell receptor beta chain is a study of identical twins. A word on this clonotype: Its specificity is unknown.

TCRdb independently ran MiXCR on the 5' RACE reads; one entry per CDR3 protein. The sample holds 240,000 or so distinct CDR3 sequences; 10% to 15% are singletons and the top ten take 3.5% to 4.5%. Study-wide results and limits: Invariant T cells like MAIT and iNKT could partly confound the zero-insertion analyses. Models, which agreed with sharing between unrelated individuals, nonetheless underestimated the out-of-frame TCR alpha sharing seen in monozygotic twins.

The CDR3 sequence is 15 residues long. Germline CDR1 MNHEY, CDR2 SVGAGI. V dropped 2 bases and J dropped 2 bases, with 11 bases sitting between them. These data were also filed under a second study, of yellow fever vaccine responses in identical twins.

Specimen: memory (CD45RO+) T cells sorted from blood. This TCR derives from a woman aged 18 to 35 in good health. The J gene is TRBJ2-3, the V gene TRBV6-5; TRBD1 might be the D (6 bases). The CDR3 DNA is TGTGCCAGCAGTTACAGGGGGAGCACCACAGATACGCAGTATTTT. As protein: CASSYRGSTTDTQYF.